Presented here are 23 T cell receptor beta chains from one specimen sequenced in a study of T cells in Graves' hyperthyroidism and ophthalmopathy. TCR beta CDR3 regions were amplified from RNA. The HTBI primer set drove a first-round RT-PCR of the TCR CDR3. TCRdb reprocessed the multiplex PCR reads via MiXCR and lists one record per CDR3 protein. The repertoire holds more than 450,000 distinct CDR3 sequences, with 15% to 20% as singletons. Source material: blood. Every receptor here comes from a man aged 40-49 years with Graves' ophthalmopathy.

This clonotype turned up a few times. This chain uses TRBV27 with TRBJ2-1; 10 bases match TRBD2. The V gene end was trimmed by 4 bases and the J gene end by 4 bases; junction bases not matched to a gene: 10. Germline V gene sequence: CDR1 MNHEY, CDR2 SMNVEV (reference sequence). The CDR3 spans 17 residues. The CDR3 is CASSSTTSGTPYNEQFF. In DNA form, the CDR3 reads TGTGCCAGCAGTTCTACAACTAGCGGGACCCCGTACAATGAGCAGTTCTTC.

This rearrangement joins TRBV6-7 to TRBJ2-7; TRBD1 or TRBD2 may be the D gene (5 bases each). TRBV6-7 is flagged as an ORF with uncertain function. V lost 9 bases, J lost 1 base, and 13 bases lay in between. CDR3 length: 13 amino acids. The CDR3 nucleotides are TGTGCCAGTAGGGAGTGGGGGTCCTACGAGCAGTACTTC. Encoded protein: CASREWGSYEQYF.

This clonotype was picked up many times. The V and J genes are TRBV11-2 and TRBJ1-2, with D hard to call. Germline lookup yields CDR1 SGHAT and CDR2 FQNNGV. The CDR3 extends over 14 amino acids. Trimming removed 5 bases at V and 2 bases at J, with 12 bases between. CDR3 sequence reads: CASSPPSRNYGYTF. The DNA for the CDR3 is TGTGCCAGCAGCCCACCCAGCAGGAACTATGGCTACACCTTC.

In this sample, this clonotype turned up many times. V gene TRBV20-1 combines with J gene TRBJ1-1, with TRBD1 as a possible D gene (5 bases). The ends were cut back, 6 bases at V and 4 bases at J, with 9 bases in the middle. The germline V gene has CDR1 DFQATT and CDR2 SNEGSKA (reference sequence). This CDR3 region has 11 residues. The CDR3 protein is CSARQSTEAFF. CDR3 in DNA: TGCAGTGCCCGACAGTCCACTGAAGCTTTCTTT.

The rearrangement links TRBV25-1 to TRBJ1-1; 9 bases fit TRBD1. Unmatched junction bases numbered 9, after V lost 3 bases and J lost 4 bases. CDR1 and CDR2 (germline): MGHDK, SYGVNS. The CDR3 covers 16 residues. The CDR3 nucleotides read TGTGCCAGCAGTGAGGTCGGGACAGGGTGGGGCACTGAAGCTTTCTTT. Encoded protein: CASSEVGTGWGTEAFF.

The J gene is TRBJ1-2, the V gene TRBV27; 8 nucleotides agree with TRBD1. The germline V gene encodes CDR1 MNHEY and CDR2 SMNVEV (reference sequence). V gave up 0 bases and J gave up 0 bases; unmatched junction bases: 3. The CDR3 loop spans 16 amino acids. The CDR3 sequence: CASSLSKGQANYGYTF. The CDR3 bases are TGTGCCAGCAGTTTATCGAAGGGACAGGCTAACTATGGCTACACCTTC.

A word on this clonotype: A much larger clone differs by one base, so this may be a read error. The rearrangement joins TRBV20-1 to TRBJ2-5, with 8 bases matching TRBD2. Germline CDR1 DFQATT, CDR2 SNEGSKA (reference sequence). The CDR3 is 14 amino acids. Unmatched junction bases numbered 15, after V lost 6 bases and J lost 9 bases. CDR3 in amino acids: CSATEGLGVEAQYF. The DNA for the CDR3 is TGCAGTGCGACCGAGGGACTAGGGGTGGAGGCCCAGTACTTC.

This clonotype was seen repeatedly, ten times or more. V usage is TRBV12-3 or TRBV12-4 and J usage is TRBJ1-3; D gene uncertain. The CDR3 loop spans 14 amino acids. Trimming removed 2 bases from V and 5 bases from J, with 10 bases in between. Here the CDR3 reads CASSLPGRRNTIYF. The CDR3 DNA sequence: TGTGCCAGCAGTTTACCAGGACGTAGAAACACCATATATTTT.

In this sample, this clonotype turned up a few times. In nucleotides, the CDR3 is TGTGCCAGCAGTTTCGGACTAGCCCTACAAGAGACCCAGTACTTC. Amino acid sequence: CASSFGLALQETQYF. The V and J genes are TRBV28 and TRBJ2-5; TRBD2 matches at 8 bases. The CDR3 loop spans 15 amino acids. The trim removed 3 bases at V and 2 bases at J, leaving 5 bases unmatched. The germline V gene has CDR1 MDHEN and CDR2 SYDVKM.

This clonotype was picked up a small number of times. The rearrangement joins TRBV3-1 to TRBJ2-1; possible D gene TRBD1, 5 bases. The CDR3 consists of 11 residues. Per germline, CDR1 LGHDT and CDR2 YNNKEL (reference sequence). Trimming took 0 bases from V and 15 from J, leaving 9 bases between them. CDR3 region: CASSQDRVPFF. DNA for the CDR3: TGTGCCAGCAGCCAAGACAGGGTGCCGTTCTTC.

This chain connects TRBV6-1 to TRBJ1-1, with TRBD1 matching 7 bases. Trimming cost V 7 bases and J 8 bases; bases outside gene matches: 10. The CDR3 covers 13 residues. Germline loops: CDR1 MNHNS, CDR2 SASEGT. The CDR3 nucleotides read TGTGCCAGCAAGGGACAGCGATCTCTGGAAGCTTTCTTT. Residues: CASKGQRSLEAFF.

This clonotype was observed a few times. V gene TRBV20-1 combines with J gene TRBJ1-1, with D uncertain. Trimming left V 0 bases short and J 9 bases short, with 11 bases between. Germline-derived CDR1 and CDR2 are DFQATT and SNEGSKA (reference sequence). This CDR3 spans 12 amino acids. The CDR3, as DNA: TGCAGTGCTAGAGAGGGAGAATATAAAGCTTTCTTT. The encoded protein is CSAREGEYKAFF.

This clonotype was found a few times. The genes are TRBV10-1 and TRBJ2-3; D is possibly TRBD2 (6 bases). Germline V gene sequence: CDR1 WNHNN, CDR2 SYGVQD (reference sequence). With 6 bases removed from V and 0 bases from J, the gap between germline ends came to 10 bases. CDR3 length equals 14 residues. The CDR3 sequence is CASRRDSSTDTQYF. CDR3 DNA sequence: TGCGCCAGCAGGCGGGATTCTAGCACAGATACGCAGTATTTT.

This clonotype came up a few times. The rearrangement joins TRBV9 to TRBJ2-1, with unresolved D. The CDR3 length is 13 residues. V dropped 0 bases and J dropped 10 bases, with 11 bases sitting between them. Germline V lookup: CDR1 SGDLS, CDR2 YYNGEE. The DNA of the CDR3 is TGTGCCAGCAGCGTAGATTGGGCAGCGGAGCAGTTCTTC. Its translation: CASSVDWAAEQFF.

In its sample, this clonotype was seen a few times. The CDR3 sequence is CAVRQGNGYTF. In nucleotides, the CDR3 is TGTGCCGTCCGACAGGGTAATGGCTACACCTTC. This chain uses TRBV10-3 with TRBJ1-2; TRBD1 aligns across 7 bases. This CDR3 spans 11 amino acids. The germline CDR1 and CDR2 sequences are ENHRY and SYGVKD. The ends lost 11 bases at V and 6 bases at J; junction bases unmatched: 6.

This clonotype has just a few counts. This rearrangement joins TRBV5-6 to TRBJ1-3; maybe TRBD1 (6 bases). Trimming took 4 bases from V and 2 from J, leaving 19 bases between them. The CDR3 runs 17 residues. The germline V gene has CDR1 SGHDT and CDR2 YYEEEE. The CDR3: CASSRGGRVLAGNTIYF. DNA for the CDR3: TGTGCCAGCAGCCGAGGGGGGCGCGTACTGGCTGGAAACACCATATATTTT.

A few counts support this clonotype. The chain links TRBV29-1 to TRBJ2-3, with D perhaps TRBD1 (6 bases). The CDR3 contains 14 residues. V lost 1 base and J lost 3, with 11 bases in between. Per the germline V gene, CDR1 is SQVTM and CDR2 is ANQGSEA. In DNA form, the CDR3 reads TGCAGCGTTGAAGTGTGGCAGGGGACAGATACGCAGTATTTT. This sequence encodes CSVEVWQGTDTQYF.

This clonotype was observed many times. The chain recombines TRBV12-3 or TRBV12-4 with TRBJ1-2, with D possibly being TRBD1 (5 bases). With 7 bases removed from V and 8 bases from J, the gap between germline ends came to 14 bases. The CDR3 loop spans 12 amino acids. The CDR3 protein is CASTDSRRGYTF. CDR3 DNA: TGTGCCAGCACTGACAGTCGGCGAGGCTACACCTTC.

This clonotype was seen at least ten times. The J gene is TRBJ1-5, the V gene TRBV2, with no clear D. CDR3 length equals 15 residues. The germline V gene encodes CDR1 SNHLY and CDR2 FYNNEI. V was shortened by 4 bases and J by 2 bases, with 12 bases between the two germline ends. CDR3 sequence (DNA): TGTGCCAGCAGTGTGGGAAGGGCGGGCAATCAGCCCCAGCATTTT. Protein sequence: CASSVGRAGNQPQHF.

This clonotype was detected only a few times. The gene calls are TRBV7-3 and TRBJ2-3; 8 bases fit TRBD2. The CDR3 has 12 amino acids. Germline V gene lookup returns CDR1 SGHTA and CDR2 FQGTGA. V shed 11 bases, J shed 5 bases, and the junction held 6 bases outside the gene matches. The CDR3 sequence: CAWTGGGDTQYF. CDR3 DNA sequence: TGTGCCTGGACCGGGGGGGGAGATACGCAGTATTTT.

The table lists this clonotype with many counts. The chain carries TRBV20-1 and TRBJ1-5; D unclear. Germline-derived CDR1 and CDR2 are DFQATT and SNEGSKA (reference sequence). This CDR3 has 13 residues. The ends were cut back, 1 base at V and 7 bases at J, with 11 bases in the middle. The CDR3 nucleotides are TGCAGTGCTAGAGGTGGGAGGAGACAGCCCCAGCATTTT. Translating gives CSARGGRRQPQHF.

This clonotype came up many times. This chain uses TRBV28 with TRBJ1-2; D is unresolved. CDR1 is MDHEN, CDR2 SYDVKM, per germline. The CDR3 is 15 amino acids. V was pared by 5 bases and J by 8 bases, with 21 bases between. CDR3 coding DNA: TGTGCCAGCAGTCCCTTCTACCCGCACCACCTCGGCTACACCTTC. This sequence encodes CASSPFYPHHLGYTF.

This clonotype was observed at least ten times. In nucleotides, the CDR3 is TGTGCCAGCAGTTTTCCAACAGGGGGCTATGGCTACACCTTC. This translates into CASSFPTGGYGYTF. The chain joins TRBV28 to TRBJ1-2; 8 bases are shared with TRBD1. The CDR3 has 14 residues. V was clipped by 3 bases and J by 4 bases; unmatched bases: 4. Germline CDR1 is MDHEN and CDR2 is SYDVKM.